Described below is a single T cell receptor (beta chain) sequence and its context. Its cognate antigen has yet to be identified. No per-base quality is available; no much larger clone lies one base away. The CDR3 covers 13 residues, taking in both the cysteine and the phenylalanine. The retained sequence is limited to the CDR3, 39 bases, with the frame set at the first base. V is shortened by 6 bases, J by 5 bases, and the region joining them spans 13 bases. The sample was run on an Illumina HiSeq 1500. TCRdb passed the public sequencing reads through fastp at Q25 and MiXCR, retaining productive beta sequences. CDR3 protein duplicates are merged, each entry listing the most common genes and DNA. The sample table holds about 190,000 distinct CDR3 sequences, of which approximately 28% were seen once. The biggest ten clones account for approximately 31% of the sample. The source of the sample is a study of T cell repertoires in cytomegalovirus infection (dated by TCRdb to between 2018 and 2021). For the wider study: The HLA type of each donor mattered for the analysis, because public TCR beta signatures pointed to carriage of CMV infection along with the matching HLA type. General study outcomes and caveats: In the ex vivo response, HLA-C-restricted CMV-specific TCR beta clonotypes were dominant, and in two of eight donors the single most frequent clonotype came from this HLA-C-restricted group. In both this cohort and an independent cohort of 350 or so donors, the cumulative frequency of public TCR beta family members distinguished carriers of CMV infection plus the relevant HLA type.

Sequencing input: PBMCs. The TCR was taken from a human donor in good health (CMV status not recorded). Some clones in this sample may be carry-over from other donors' samples. The rearranged segments are TRBV12-3 or TRBV12-4 and TRBJ1-1; no D gene is confidently identified. The DNA sequence is given as TGTGCCAGCAGCCAATTAGGAGGGACTGAAGCTTTCTTT. Translated, this is CASSQLGGTEAFF.